Listed below are T cell receptor beta chains from one sample, sequenced in a study of blood T cell repertoires in COVID-19. The table came from immunoSEQ multiplex PCR; TCRdb's copy has only in-frame clones and leaves some out. The table records around 230,000 clones, 85% to 90% of them present only once. Sequenced material: peripheral blood. These receptor sequences come from a man in his fifties or sixties with COVID-19, enrolled during active disease. Each CDR3 is given with its conserved first and last residue. The D gene is left open where the match is weak. Clone size is given for some rows only: seen once, a few or many times, or a class if the clone is expanded.

v_gene	abundance	d_gene	j_gene	CDR3aa	CDR3nt
TRBV29-1	NA	TRBD1	TRBJ1-4	CSVARQGGEKLFF	TGCAGCGTTGCCCGACAGGGAGGAGAAAAACTGTTTTTT
TRBV3-1/TRBV3-2	NA	NA	TRBJ1-1	CASTSKGGGAFTEAFF	TGTGCCAGTACCTCCAAGGGTGGGGGGGCGTTCACTGAAGCTTTCTTT
TRBV19	NA	TRBD1	TRBJ1-2	CASSIGTGFNGYTF	TGTGCCAGTAGTATAGGGACAGGGTTCAATGGCTACACCTTC
TRBV5-1	NA	NA	TRBJ2-3	CASSLRYEGTADTQYF	TGCGCCAGCAGCTTGAGGTACGAGGGCACCGCAGATACGCAGTATTTT
TRBV2	NA	NA	TRBJ2-5	CASWTDHHQETQYF	TGTGCCAGCTGGACAGACCATCACCAAGAGACCCAGTACTTC
TRBV6-2/TRBV6-3	few	TRBD1	TRBJ1-2	CASSYRGQVYGYTF	TGTGCCAGCAGTTACAGGGGGCAGGTCTATGGCTACACCTTC
TRBV19	NA	NA	TRBJ1-5	CASTKRTASGNQPQHF	TGTGCCAGTACCAAAAGGACAGCGAGTGGCAATCAGCCCCAGCATTTT
TRBV10-3	NA	TRBD2	TRBJ2-7	CAISGRASSYEQYF	TGTGCCATATCGGGGAGGGCGAGCTCCTACGAGCAGTACTTC
TRBV2	NA	NA	TRBJ2-7	CASSDRAVVYEQYF	TGTGCCAGCAGTGACAGGGCAGTCGTCTACGAGCAGTACTTC
TRBV29-1	NA	NA	TRBJ2-1	CSVEVYNEQFF	TGCAGCGTTGAAGTATACAATGAGCAGTTCTTC
TRBV9	NA	TRBD1	TRBJ1-2	CASSVGDRVGYGYTF	TGTGCCAGCAGCGTAGGGGACAGGGTGGGTTATGGCTACACCTTC
TRBV7-9	NA	NA	TRBJ2-1	CASSLYMGGTPSYNEQFF	TGTGCCAGCAGCTTATACATGGGTGGGACTCCTTCCTACAATGAGCAGTTCTTC
TRBV11-2	NA	TRBD1	TRBJ2-7	CASSRTEDRAYEQYF	TGTGCCAGCAGCCGAACCGAAGACAGGGCCTACGAGCAGTACTTC
TRBV7-6	NA	NA	TRBJ2-7	CASSHGGEQYF	TGTGCCAGCAGTCATGGAGGCGAGCAGTACTTC
TRBV6-2/TRBV6-3	NA	TRBD1	TRBJ2-3	CASSAGTGANTDTQYF	TGTGCCAGCAGTGCCGGGACAGGGGCCAACACAGATACGCAGTATTTT
TRBV6-5	NA	TRBD1	TRBJ1-3	CASSRQGASGNTIYF	TGTGCCAGCAGCCGACAGGGGGCCTCTGGAAACACCATATATTTT
TRBV4-3	NA	NA	TRBJ2-7	CASSQGRQSYEQYF	TGCGCCAGCAGCCAAGGGAGGCAGTCCTACGAGCAGTACTTC
TRBV15	NA	NA	TRBJ2-2	CATSRRGYLTGELFF	TGTGCCACCAGCAGGAGGGGGTACCTCACCGGGGAGCTGTTTTTT
TRBV3-1/TRBV3-2	NA	NA	TRBJ1-6	CASRGGPQSPLHF	TGTGCCAGCAGAGGGGGACCCCAATCACCCCTCCACTTT
TRBV4-2	NA	NA	TRBJ1-6	CASSLNTSPPGLSDSPLHF	TGTGCCAGCAGCCTTAACACCTCCCCCCCGGGACTGAGCGATTCACCCCTCCACTTT
TRBV19	NA	NA	TRBJ2-2	CASTPTGISPSGELFF	TGTGCCAGCACCCCAACCGGGATCTCCCCCTCCGGGGAGCTGTTTTTT
TRBV6-5	NA	NA	TRBJ2-3	CASSPGDTDTQYF	TGTGCCAGCAGTCCAGGGGACACAGATACGCAGTATTTT
TRBV7-9	NA	NA	TRBJ2-7	CASSRGQGLAEQYF	TGTGCCAGCAGCAGAGGACAAGGATTGGCCGAGCAGTACTTC
TRBV7-2	once	NA	TRBJ2-7	CASSQRQSSYEQYF	TGTGCCAGCAGCCAGCGGCAGAGCTCCTACGAGCAGTACTTC
TRBV5-4	NA	NA	TRBJ2-7	CASSLASPPYEQYF	TGTGCCAGCAGCTTGGCGTCCCCCCCCTACGAGCAGTACTTC
TRBV18	NA	TRBD1	TRBJ2-2	CASSRDRNTGELFF	TGTGCCAGCTCAAGGGACAGGAACACCGGGGAGCTGTTTTTT
TRBV5-6	NA	NA	TRBJ2-7	CASSSIPDGTYEQYF	TGTGCCAGCAGCTCAATCCCGGACGGGACCTACGAGCAGTACTTC
TRBV19	NA	NA	TRBJ2-1	CASSTQVGGHNEQFF	TGTGCCAGTAGTACTCAGGTGGGAGGACACAATGAGCAGTTCTTC
TRBV7-3	NA	TRBD2	TRBJ2-2	CASSLHPGGNTGELFF	TGTGCCAGCAGCTTACACCCGGGGGGGAACACCGGGGAGCTGTTTTTT
TRBV5-4	NA	TRBD2	TRBJ2-1	CASSPAGGGAGRLEQFF	TGTGCCAGCAGCCCCGCTGGCGGGGGGGCTGGGAGGCTTGAGCAGTTCTTC
TRBV3-1/TRBV3-2	NA	NA	TRBJ1-3	CASSQGWGSGNTIYF	TGTGCCAGCAGCCAAGGGTGGGGCTCCGGAAACACCATATATTTT
TRBV4-2	NA	TRBD2	TRBJ2-3	CASSQEWKLASPDTQYF	TGTGCCAGCAGCCAAGAATGGAAACTAGCGTCCCCAGATACGCAGTATTTT
TRBV19	once	NA	TRBJ1-5	CASSKGTTSNQPQHF	TGTGCCAGTAGTAAAGGGACAACTAGCAATCAGCCCCAGCATTTT
TRBV5-1	NA	NA	TRBJ2-2	CASSRSGNTGELFF	TGCGCCAGCAGCCGTAGCGGGAACACCGGGGAGCTGTTTTTT
TRBV6-5	NA	NA	TRBJ1-5	CASRGGSQPQHF	TGTGCCAGCCGAGGGGGAAGCCAGCCCCAGCATTTT
TRBV5-1	NA	NA	TRBJ1-4	CASSVGQTTNEKLFF	TGCGCCAGCAGCGTAGGACAGACAACTAATGAAAAACTGTTTTTT
TRBV15	NA	NA	TRBJ1-5	CATSRETVDIQPQHF	TGTGCCACCAGCAGAGAGACAGTTGATATTCAGCCCCAGCATTTT
TRBV5-6	NA	NA	TRBJ1-4	CASSSQSGTREKLFF	TGTGCCAGCAGTTCCCAATCAGGGACTAGGGAAAAACTGTTTTTT
TRBV7-2	NA	NA	TRBJ2-7	CASSLGARTAYEQYF	TGTGCCAGCAGCTTAGGGGCCCGGACAGCCTACGAGCAGTACTTC
TRBV6-2/TRBV6-3	once	TRBD1	TRBJ2-4	CASSYSIGQGIQYF	TGTGCCAGCAGTTACTCGATAGGACAGGGCATTCAGTACTTC
TRBV3-1/TRBV3-2	few	NA	TRBJ1-1	CASSPGLENEAFF	TGTGCCAGCAGCCCCGGACTCGAAAATGAAGCTTTCTTT
TRBV28	few	NA	TRBJ1-5	CASSLWGIGGTLRNQPQHF	TGTGCCAGCAGTTTATGGGGTATAGGAGGGACCCTTCGCAATCAGCCCCAGCATTTT
TRBV7-2	NA	TRBD1	TRBJ1-6	CASSPLAGGNSPLHF	TGTGCCAGCAGTCCCCTGGCAGGGGGAAATTCACCCCTCCACTTT
TRBV30	NA	NA	TRBJ1-3	CAWSVLQGLNGNTIYF	TGTGCCTGGAGTGTACTCCAGGGGTTGAATGGAAACACCATATATTTT
TRBV3-1/TRBV3-2	NA	NA	TRBJ2-7	CASSQDWGGLYEQYF	TGTGCCAGCAGCCAAGATTGGGGGGGGCTATACGAGCAGTACTTC
TRBV30	NA	NA	TRBJ2-1	CAWSRGNSYNEQFF	TGTGCCTGGAGCAGGGGCAATTCCTACAATGAGCAGTTCTTC
TRBV3-1/TRBV3-2	NA	TRBD1	TRBJ1-2	CASSPGQGVGYTF	TGTGCCAGCAGCCCCGGACAGGGAGTTGGCTACACCTTC